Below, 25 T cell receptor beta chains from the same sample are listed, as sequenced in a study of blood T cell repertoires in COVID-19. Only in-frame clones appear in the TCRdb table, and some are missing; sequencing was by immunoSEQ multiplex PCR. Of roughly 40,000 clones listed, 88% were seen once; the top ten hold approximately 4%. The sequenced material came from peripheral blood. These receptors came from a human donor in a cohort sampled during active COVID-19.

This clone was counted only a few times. In nucleotides, the CDR3 is TGTGCCAGCATTTACAGGCCAGGGAATGAAAAACTGTTTTTT. Translation gives CASIYRPGNEKLFF. The chain uses TRBV2 and TRBJ1-4, with a weak D call TRBD1 (5 bases). CDR3 length: 14 amino acids. Germline V gives CDR1 SNHLY, CDR2 FYNNEI. V lost 7 bases, J lost 5 bases, and 14 bases lay in between.

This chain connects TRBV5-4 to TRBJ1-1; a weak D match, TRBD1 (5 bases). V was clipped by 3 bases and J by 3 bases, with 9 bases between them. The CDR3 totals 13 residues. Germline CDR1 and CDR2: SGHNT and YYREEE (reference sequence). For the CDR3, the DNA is TGTGCCAGCAGCTCCGGGGGGTACACTGAAGCTTTCTTT. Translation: CASSSGGYTEAFF.

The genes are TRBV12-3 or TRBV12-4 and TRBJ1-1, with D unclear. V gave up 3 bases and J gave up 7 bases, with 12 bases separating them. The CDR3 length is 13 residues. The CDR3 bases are TGTGCCAGCAGTTTCGGGGTTAAGGATGAAGCTTTCTTT. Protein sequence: CASSFGVKDEAFF.

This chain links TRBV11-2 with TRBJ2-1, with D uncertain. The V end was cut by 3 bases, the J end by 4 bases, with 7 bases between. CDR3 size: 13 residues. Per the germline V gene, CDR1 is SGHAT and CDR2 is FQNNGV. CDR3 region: CASSFLAYNEQFF. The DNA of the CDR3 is TGTGCCAGCAGCTTTCTCGCGTACAATGAGCAGTTCTTC.

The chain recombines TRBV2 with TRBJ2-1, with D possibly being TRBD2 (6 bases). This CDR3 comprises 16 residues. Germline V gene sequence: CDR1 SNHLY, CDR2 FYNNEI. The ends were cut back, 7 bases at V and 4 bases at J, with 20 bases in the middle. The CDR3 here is CASIPWGDGGYNEQFF. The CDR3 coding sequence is TGTGCCAGCATCCCCTGGGGGGACGGAGGTTACAATGAGCAGTTCTTC. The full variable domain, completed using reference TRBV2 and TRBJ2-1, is EPEVTQTPSHQVTQMGQEVILRCVPISNHLYFYWYRQILGQKVEFLVSFYNNEISEKSEIFDDQFSVERPDGSNFTLKIRSTKLEDSAMYFCASIPWGDGGYNEQFFGPGTRLTVL.

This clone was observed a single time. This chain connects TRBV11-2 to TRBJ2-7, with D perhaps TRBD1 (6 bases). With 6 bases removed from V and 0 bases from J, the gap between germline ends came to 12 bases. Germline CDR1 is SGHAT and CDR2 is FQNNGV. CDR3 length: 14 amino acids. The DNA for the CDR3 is TGTGCCAGCAGGACACAGGGCCTCTCCTACGAGCAGTACTTC. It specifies CASRTQGLSYEQYF.

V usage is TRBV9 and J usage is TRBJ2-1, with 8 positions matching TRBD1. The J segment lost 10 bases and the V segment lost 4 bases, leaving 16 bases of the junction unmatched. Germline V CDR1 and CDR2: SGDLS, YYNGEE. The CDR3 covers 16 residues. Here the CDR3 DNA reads TGTGCCAGCAGCCTTCAAGCGGCAGGGGGCGGACCGGAGCAGTTCTTC. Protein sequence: CASSLQAAGGGPEQFF. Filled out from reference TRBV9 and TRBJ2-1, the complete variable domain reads DSGVTQTPKHLITATGQRVTLRCSPRSGDLSVYWYQQSLDQGLQFLIQYYNGEERAKGNILERFSAQQFPDLHSELNLSSLELGDSALYFCASSLQAAGGGPEQFFGPGTRLTVL.

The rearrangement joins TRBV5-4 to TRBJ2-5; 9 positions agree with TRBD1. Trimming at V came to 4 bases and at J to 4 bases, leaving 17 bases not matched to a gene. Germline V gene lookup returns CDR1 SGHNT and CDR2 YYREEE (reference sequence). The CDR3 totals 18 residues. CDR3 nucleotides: TGTGCCAGCAGCCGCCGGACAGGGGCGCGCAAATTTGGAGAGACCCAGTACTTC. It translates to CASSRRTGARKFGETQYF.

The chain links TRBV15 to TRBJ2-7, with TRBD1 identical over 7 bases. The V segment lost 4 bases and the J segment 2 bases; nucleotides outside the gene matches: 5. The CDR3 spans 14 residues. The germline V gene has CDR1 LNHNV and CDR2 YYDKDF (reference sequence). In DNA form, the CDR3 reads TGTGCCACCAGCAACCGGGACAGTCCCTACGAGCAGTACTTC. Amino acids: CATSNRDSPYEQYF.

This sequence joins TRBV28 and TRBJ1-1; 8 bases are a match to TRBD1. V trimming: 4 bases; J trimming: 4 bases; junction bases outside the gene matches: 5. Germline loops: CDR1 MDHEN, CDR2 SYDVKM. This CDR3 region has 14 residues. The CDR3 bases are TGTGCCAGCAGTTCCGGACAGGGACCCACTGAAGCTTTCTTT. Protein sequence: CASSSGQGPTEAFF. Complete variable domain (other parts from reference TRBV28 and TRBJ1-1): DVKVTQSSRYLVKRTGEKVFLECVQDMDHENMFWYRQDPGLGLRLIYFSYDVKMKEKGDIPEGYSVSREKKERFSLILESASTNQTSMYLCASSSGQGPTEAFFGQGTRLTVV.

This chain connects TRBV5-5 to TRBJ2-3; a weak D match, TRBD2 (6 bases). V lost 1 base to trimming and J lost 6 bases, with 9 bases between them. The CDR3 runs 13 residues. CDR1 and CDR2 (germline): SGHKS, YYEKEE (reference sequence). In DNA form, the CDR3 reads TGTGCCAGCAGCTTGACGGGGGTCGATACGCAGTATTTT. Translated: CASSLTGVDTQYF. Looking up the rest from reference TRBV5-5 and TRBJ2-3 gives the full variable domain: DAGVTQSPTHLIKTRGQQVTLRCSPISGHKSVSWYQQVLGQGPQFIFQYYEKEERGRGNFPDRFSARQFPNYSSELNVNALLLGDSALYLCASSLTGVDTQYFGPGTRLTVL.

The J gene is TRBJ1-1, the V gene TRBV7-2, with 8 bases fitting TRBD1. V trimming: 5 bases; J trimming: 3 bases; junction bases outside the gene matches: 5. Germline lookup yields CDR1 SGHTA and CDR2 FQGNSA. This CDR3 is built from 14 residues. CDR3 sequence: CASSLQTGDTEAFF. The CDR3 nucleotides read TGTGCCAGCAGCCTCCAGACAGGGGACACTGAAGCTTTCTTT.

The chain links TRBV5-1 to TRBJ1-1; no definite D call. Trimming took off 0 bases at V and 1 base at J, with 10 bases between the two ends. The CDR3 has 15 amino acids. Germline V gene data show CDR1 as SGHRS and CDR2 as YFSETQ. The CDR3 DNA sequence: TGCGCCAGCAGCTTGGGGGCGGGCTCGAACACTGAAGCTTTCTTT. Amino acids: CASSLGAGSNTEAFF.

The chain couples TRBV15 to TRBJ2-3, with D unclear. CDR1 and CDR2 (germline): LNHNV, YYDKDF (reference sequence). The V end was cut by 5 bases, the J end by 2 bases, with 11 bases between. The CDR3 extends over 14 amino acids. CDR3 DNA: TGTGCCACCAGCCGCGGAGACCTCACAGATACGCAGTATTTT. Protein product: CATSRGDLTDTQYF.

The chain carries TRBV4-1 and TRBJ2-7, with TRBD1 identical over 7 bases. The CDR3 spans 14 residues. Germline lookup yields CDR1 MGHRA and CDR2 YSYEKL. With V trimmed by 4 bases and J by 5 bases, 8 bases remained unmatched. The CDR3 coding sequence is TGCGCCAGCAGCCTTCTGTCGACAGGGCACGAGCAGTACTTC. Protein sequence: CASSLLSTGHEQYF.

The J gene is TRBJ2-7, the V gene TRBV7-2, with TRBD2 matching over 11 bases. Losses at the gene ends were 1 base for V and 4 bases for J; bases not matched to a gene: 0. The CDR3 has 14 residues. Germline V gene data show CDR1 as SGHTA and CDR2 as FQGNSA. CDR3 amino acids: CASSLVAGGYEQYF. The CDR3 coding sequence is TGTGCCAGCAGCTTAGTAGCGGGGGGGTACGAGCAGTACTTC. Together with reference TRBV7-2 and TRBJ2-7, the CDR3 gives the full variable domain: GAGVSQSPSNKVTEKGKDVELRCDPISGHTALYWYRQSLGQGLEFLIYFQGNSAPDKSGLPSDRFSAERTGGSVSTLTIQRTQQEDSAVYLCASSLVAGGYEQYFGPGTRLTVT.

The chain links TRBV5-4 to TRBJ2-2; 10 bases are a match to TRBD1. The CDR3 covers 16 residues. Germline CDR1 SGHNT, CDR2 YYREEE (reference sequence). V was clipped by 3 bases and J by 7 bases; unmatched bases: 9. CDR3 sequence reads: CASSWGTGVGSGELFF. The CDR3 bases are TGTGCCAGCAGCTGGGGGACAGGGGTTGGGAGCGGGGAGCTGTTTTTT.

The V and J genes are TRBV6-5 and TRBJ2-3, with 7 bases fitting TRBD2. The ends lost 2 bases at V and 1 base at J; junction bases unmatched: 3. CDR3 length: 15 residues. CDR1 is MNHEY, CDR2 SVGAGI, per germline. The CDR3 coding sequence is TGTGCCAGCAGTTACAAAACTAGCGGCACAGATACGCAGTATTTT. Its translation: CASSYKTSGTDTQYF.

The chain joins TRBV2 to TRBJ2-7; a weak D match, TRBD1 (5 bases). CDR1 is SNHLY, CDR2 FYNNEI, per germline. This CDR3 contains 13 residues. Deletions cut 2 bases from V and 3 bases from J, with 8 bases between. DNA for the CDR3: TGTGCCAGCAGTGAACCAGGGCTCTACGAGCAGTACTTC. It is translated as CASSEPGLYEQYF.

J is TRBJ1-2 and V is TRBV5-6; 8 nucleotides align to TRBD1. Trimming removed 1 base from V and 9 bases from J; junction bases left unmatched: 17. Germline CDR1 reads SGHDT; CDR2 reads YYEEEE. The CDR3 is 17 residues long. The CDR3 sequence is CASSLTEFGAGGLSYTF. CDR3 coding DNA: TGTGCCAGCAGCTTGACAGAATTCGGGGCAGGGGGCCTTAGCTACACCTTC.

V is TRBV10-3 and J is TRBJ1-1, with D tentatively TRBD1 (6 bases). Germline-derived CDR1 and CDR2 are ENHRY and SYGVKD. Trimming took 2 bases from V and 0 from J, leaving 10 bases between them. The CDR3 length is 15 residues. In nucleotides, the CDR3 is TGTGCCATCAGTGAGGGCAGGGGTGTGAACACTGAAGCTTTCTTT. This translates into CAISEGRGVNTEAFF.

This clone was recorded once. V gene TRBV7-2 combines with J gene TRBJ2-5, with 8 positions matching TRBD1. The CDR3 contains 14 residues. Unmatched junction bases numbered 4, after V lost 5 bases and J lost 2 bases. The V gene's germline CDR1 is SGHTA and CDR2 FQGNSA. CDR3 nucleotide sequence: TGTGCCAGCAGCCGCCGGGACAGGCAAGAGACCCAGTACTTC. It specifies CASSRRDRQETQYF.

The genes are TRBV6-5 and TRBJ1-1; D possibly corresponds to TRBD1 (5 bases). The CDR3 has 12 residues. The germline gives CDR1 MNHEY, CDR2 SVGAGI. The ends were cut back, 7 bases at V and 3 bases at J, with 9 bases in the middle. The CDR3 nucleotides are TGTGCCAGCATTCGGGGGGACACTGAAGCTTTCTTT. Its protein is CASIRGDTEAFF.

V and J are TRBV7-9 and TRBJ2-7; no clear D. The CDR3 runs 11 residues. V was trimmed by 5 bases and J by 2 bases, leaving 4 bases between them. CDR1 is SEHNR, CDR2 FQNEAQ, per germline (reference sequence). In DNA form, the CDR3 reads TGTGCCAGCAGCACAACCTACGAGCAGTACTTC. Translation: CASSTTYEQYF. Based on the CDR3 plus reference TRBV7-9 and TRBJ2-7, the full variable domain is DTGVSQNPRHKITKRGQNVTFRCDPISEHNRLYWYRQTLGQGPEFLTYFQNEAQLEKSRLLSDRFSAERPKGSFSTLEIQRTEQGDSAMYLCASSTTYEQYFGPGTRLTVT.

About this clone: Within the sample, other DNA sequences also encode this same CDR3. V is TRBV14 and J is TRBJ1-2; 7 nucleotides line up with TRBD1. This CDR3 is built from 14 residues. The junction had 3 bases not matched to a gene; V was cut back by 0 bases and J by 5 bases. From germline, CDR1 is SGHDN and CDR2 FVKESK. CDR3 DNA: TGTGCCAGCAGCCAAGATGGCAGGGGGTATGGCTACACCTTC. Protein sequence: CASSQDGRGYGYTF.